This T cell receptor (beta chain) was found in a study of blood T cells in healthy people across ages. Study information: About one barcoded beta molecule was captured per two T cells (by template switching).

Study-wide findings and caveats: With unsorted PBMCs, a conclusive comparison of naive versus antigen-experienced cells was not possible.

Germline lookup yields CDR1 MNHEY and CDR2 SVGEGT. Trimming shortened V by 11 bases and J by 2 bases, and 20 bases separated the two germline ends. This CDR3 has 15 amino acids. For this clonotype: Its antigen remains unidentified.

Together with a sample-barcoded 5' primer, a J-beta primer mix was included in a second PCR lasting about 7 to 12 cycles. The template-switch adaptor was a 5' adaptor with 12 random nucleotides. It tagged each cDNA molecule. Each of the samples gave a minimum of 3 million paired-end reads that contained CDR3. TCRdb redid the calling of the 5' RACE reads with MiXCR, one entry per CDR3 protein. Of 1.5 million to 2 million distinct CDR3 sequences listed, 34% are singletons. The receptor comes from a woman younger than 45 in good health. Sequenced sample: blood. The V gene is TRBV6-2 or TRBV6-3, the J gene TRBJ2-3; D not resolved. The CDR3 DNA is TGTGCCTGCTCGTACCGGAACAGAGTCACAGATACGCAGTATTTT. It translates to CACSYRNRVTDTQYF.